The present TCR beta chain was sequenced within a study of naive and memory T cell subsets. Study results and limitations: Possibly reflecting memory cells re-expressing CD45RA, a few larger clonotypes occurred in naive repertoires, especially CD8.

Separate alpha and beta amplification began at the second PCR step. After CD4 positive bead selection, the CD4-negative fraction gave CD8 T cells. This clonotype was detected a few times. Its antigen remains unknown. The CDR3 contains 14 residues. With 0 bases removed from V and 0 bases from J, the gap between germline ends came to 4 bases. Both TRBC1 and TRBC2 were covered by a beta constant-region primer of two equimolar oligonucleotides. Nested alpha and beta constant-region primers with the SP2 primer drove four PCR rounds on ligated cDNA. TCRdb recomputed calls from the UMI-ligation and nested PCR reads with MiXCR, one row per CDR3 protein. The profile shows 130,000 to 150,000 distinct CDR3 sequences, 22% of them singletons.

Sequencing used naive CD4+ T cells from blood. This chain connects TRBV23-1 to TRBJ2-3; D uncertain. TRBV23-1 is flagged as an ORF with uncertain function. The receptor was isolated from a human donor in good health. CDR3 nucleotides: TGCGCCAGCAGTCAATCTGGGAGCACAGATACGCAGTATTTT. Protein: CASSQSGSTDTQYF.